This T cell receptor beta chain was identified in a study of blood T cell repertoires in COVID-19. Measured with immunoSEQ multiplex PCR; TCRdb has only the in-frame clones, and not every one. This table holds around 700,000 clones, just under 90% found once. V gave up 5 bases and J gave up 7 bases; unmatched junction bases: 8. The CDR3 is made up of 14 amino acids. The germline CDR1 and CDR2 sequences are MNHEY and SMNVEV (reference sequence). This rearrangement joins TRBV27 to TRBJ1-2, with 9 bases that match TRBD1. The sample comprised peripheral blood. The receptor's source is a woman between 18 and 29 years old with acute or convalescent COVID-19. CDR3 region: CASSTRTGEAGYTF. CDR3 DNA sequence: TGTGCCAGCAGTACCCGGACAGGGGAGGCTGGCTACACCTTC.